This entry describes one T cell receptor (beta chain). This sample stems from a study of blood T cell repertoires in COVID-19. On the study more broadly: Nucleic acid was either cDNA or gDNA, and it came from T cells, B-cell-depleted T cells, or PBMCs.

Authors' methods: The assay estimated nucleated cells by amplifying reference gene primers. Generated by immunoSEQ multiplex PCR, the TCRdb table keeps only in-frame clones and is missing some. The V and J calls and clone size are taken from that table; D and trimming were inferred from the DNA. The data hold 88,000 or so clones, with around 86% observed a single time. V lost 1 base to trimming and J lost 3 bases, with 6 bases between them. CDR3 length: 13 residues. Germline lookup yields CDR1 GTSNPN and CDR2 SVGIG (reference sequence). This rearrangement joins TRBV30 to TRBJ1-4, with a tentative D call TRBD1 (5 bases). This TCR derives from a man between 60 and 70 years old with acute or convalescent COVID-19. The source material was peripheral blood. As DNA, the CDR3 is TGTGCCTGGAGTGCGGGGGCTAATGAAAAACTGTTTTTT. Its protein product is CAWSAGANEKLFF.